A single sample is the source of the 13 T cell receptor beta chains below, sequenced in a study of control samples from healthy donors and cancer patients. Using immunoSEQ multiplex PCR, the repertoire was profiled, and TCRdb retains in-frame clones only, with some absent. In the table there are approximately 58,000 clones, roughly 90% of which are singletons. Sample: PBMCs. These receptor sequences come from a man aged 60 to 75 with head and neck cancer.

This chain links TRBV10-2 with TRBJ2-3, with D possibly called TRBD1 or TRBD2 (7 bases each). Germline V gene data show CDR1 as WSHSY and CDR2 as SAAADI. The CDR3 is 16 amino acids. Trimming pared 3 bases from V and 4 bases from J, leaving 17 bases between. This CDR3 is CASSDQGGGLADTQYF. The CDR3, as DNA: TGCGCCAGCAGTGATCAGGGGGGGGGCCTCGCAGATACGCAGTATTTT.

The chain links TRBV6-5 to TRBJ2-7, with TRBD2 matching over 9 bases. This CDR3 has 15 amino acids. The V segment lost 1 base and the J segment 6 bases; nucleotides outside the gene matches: 7. CDR1 is MNHEY and CDR2 is SVGAGI in the germline V gene. In DNA form, the CDR3 reads TGTGCCAGCAGTTACTGGGGCGGGAGGGCCTCCGAGCAGTACTTC. This sequence encodes CASSYWGGRASEQYF.

The chain couples TRBV27 to TRBJ1-1; D may be TRBD1 (5 bases). This CDR3 region has 14 residues. Looked up from germline, CDR1 is MNHEY and CDR2 is SMNVEV (reference sequence). Trimming took 1 base from V and 1 from J, leaving 7 bases between them. The CDR3 loop is CASSLWGTNTEAFF. CDR3 bases: TGTGCCAGCAGTTTATGGGGGACGAACACTGAAGCTTTCTTT.

The genes are TRBV7-8 and TRBJ1-1, with 8 nucleotides matching TRBD1. The CDR3 totals 14 residues. Germline V gene data show CDR1 as SGHVS and CDR2 as FQNEAQ. V lost 2 bases, J lost 7 bases, and 6 bases stayed unmatched. The CDR3 nucleotides are TGTGCCAGCAGCTTAACAGGGGGGGGTAGTGAAGCTTTCTTT. Translation gives CASSLTGGGSEAFF.

The rearrangement links TRBV30 to TRBJ2-1, with 8 bases aligning to TRBD1. The CDR3 is 13 residues long. Trimming cost V 4 bases and J 7 bases; bases outside gene matches: 6. CDR1 is GTSNPN and CDR2 is SVGIG in the germline V gene (reference sequence). CDR3 protein: CAWTRTGSNEQFF. The CDR3 DNA sequence: TGTGCCTGGACTCGGACAGGGTCAAATGAGCAGTTCTTC.

The chain is built from TRBV30 and TRBJ1-1; TRBD1 aligns across 7 bases. CDR1 is GTSNPN, CDR2 SVGIG, per germline (reference sequence). The J segment lost 5 bases and the V segment lost 4 bases, leaving 1 base of the junction unmatched. This CDR3 spans 11 amino acids. In nucleotides, the CDR3 is TGTGCCTGGACGGACAGGACTGAAGCTTTCTTT. Translating it yields CAWTDRTEAFF.

DNA for the CDR3: TGTGCTAGTGGTTTCAGGGAGGGGTTAACCGGGGAGCTGTTTTTT. Its protein product is CASGFREGLTGELFF. The chain uses TRBV12-5 and TRBJ2-2; 7 nucleotides line up with TRBD2. The ends lost 3 bases at V and 5 bases at J; junction bases unmatched: 6. The V gene's germline CDR1 is LGHNT and CDR2 FRNRAP. The CDR3 runs 15 residues.

This chain links TRBV6-2 or TRBV6-3 with TRBJ2-7, with 13 positions matching TRBD2. Losses at the gene ends were 5 bases for V and 6 bases for J; bases not matched to a gene: 10. This CDR3 is 16 amino acids long. In germline, CDR1 is MNHEY, CDR2 SVGEGT. DNA for the CDR3: TGTGCCAGCAGTACGTCAGGCCGACTAGCGGGAGGCGAGCAGTACTTC. This translates into CASSTSGRLAGGEQYF.

This clone was observed once. The rearrangement links TRBV19 to TRBJ2-4; D might be TRBD2 (6 bases). The germline V gene encodes CDR1 LNHDA and CDR2 SQIVND (reference sequence). The CDR3 is 16 amino acids. The V gene lost 5 bases and the J gene lost 4 bases, with 18 bases spanning the gap. The CDR3 DNA sequence: TGTGCCAGTAGTCCGCGGGTATCCAGCGGGAAAAACATTCAGTACTTC. Translation: CASSPRVSSGKNIQYF.

This chain uses TRBV28 with TRBJ1-1; 9 nucleotides align to TRBD1. Per germline, CDR1 MDHEN and CDR2 SYDVKM. The CDR3 spans 18 residues. The J segment lost 3 bases and the V segment lost 5 bases, leaving 16 bases of the junction unmatched. CDR3 nucleotide sequence: TGTGCCAGCAGTCTAATACGAGGGACAGGGTCAAGGGACACTGAAGCTTTCTTT. As protein: CASSLIRGTGSRDTEAFF.

This clone appeared once. The chain carries TRBV5-1 and TRBJ1-2, with D perhaps matching TRBD1 (5 bases). V was shortened by 3 bases and J by 0 bases, with 15 bases between the two germline ends. The germline CDR1 and CDR2 sequences are SGHRS and YFSETQ. The CDR3 spans 16 residues. For the CDR3, the DNA is TGCGCCAGCAGCTCGGGAGGGGTGAACACTAACTATGGCTACACCTTC. Translating it yields CASSSGGVNTNYGYTF.

The V and J genes are TRBV7-9 and TRBJ1-6, with TRBD1 matching 7 bases. Unmatched junction bases numbered 9, after V lost 7 bases and J lost 0 bases. The CDR3 spans 17 residues. Germline CDR1 SEHNR, CDR2 FQNEAQ (reference sequence). CDR3 amino acids: CASNSQGGASYNSPLHF. Here the CDR3 DNA reads TGTGCCAGCAACTCCCAGGGGGGCGCCTCCTATAATTCACCCCTCCACTTT.

The rearrangement uses TRBV7-2 and TRBJ2-7; 9 positions agree with TRBD2. V lost 4 bases to trimming and J lost 2 bases; unmatched junction nucleotides: 9. Germline-derived CDR1 and CDR2 are SGHTA and FQGNSA. The CDR3 runs to 16 residues. CDR3 coding DNA: TGTGCCAGCAGCTCCTTAGCGGGAGTATCCGCCTACGAGCAGTACTTC. This sequence encodes CASSSLAGVSAYEQYF.